Many counts were recorded for the clone carrying this T cell receptor (beta chain). TCRdb ran MiXCR on the RT-PCR reads and lists one entry per CDR3 protein. Of about 230,000 distinct CDR3 sequences detected, roughly an eighth appear once; the ten largest clones hold 9.5% to 13%. The sample is drawn from a study of patients and donors after allogeneic stem cell transplantation. CDR1 MNHNS and CDR2 SASEGT come from the germline V gene. V shed 5 bases and J shed 2 bases, with 10 bases lying between them. The CDR3 is made up of 14 amino acids. The chain couples TRBV6-1 to TRBJ1-5; D is unresolved. The material sequenced was blood, either unsorted or a sorted T cell fraction (not recorded which). The TCR comes from a human donor who was either an allogeneic HSCT recipient or a stem cell or donor lymphocyte infusion donor (not recorded which). It is not recorded whose cells these are; they may come from a transplant donor. The CDR3 sequence is CASSHRERNQPQHF. For the CDR3, the DNA is TGTGCCAGCAGTCACAGAGAACGCAATCAGCCCCAGCATTTT.